Below are 6 T cell receptor beta chains sequenced from a single sample in a study of blood T cell repertoires in COVID-19. The repertoire was sequenced with immunoSEQ multiplex PCR; TCRdb's copy has only in-frame clones and lacks some. The top ten clones hold roughly 1.2% of a sample with about 170,000 clones, more than 75% of them seen once. Sequencing was done on a sample of PBMCs or T cells enriched from blood (not recorded which). The receptors come from a human donor with acute COVID-19. The donor label of this sample is uncertain.

J is TRBJ1-1 and V is TRBV5-1, with a weak D call TRBD1 (5 bases). V lost 3 bases and J 0 bases, leaving 9 bases between the germline ends. CDR1 and CDR2 from the germline V gene are SGHRS and YFSETQ. The CDR3 has 14 residues. The CDR3 DNA reads as TGCGCCAGCAGCTCGGGACTGATGAACACTGAAGCTTTCTTT. Amino acid sequence: CASSSGLMNTEAFF.

The genes are TRBV7-9 and TRBJ1-2, with TRBD1 matching 8 bases. J was trimmed by 4 bases and V by 4 bases; bases with no gene match: 17. The length of the CDR3 is 18 residues. From germline, CDR1 is SEHNR and CDR2 FQNEAQ (reference sequence). CDR3 DNA: TGTGCCAGCAGCTCTACCCAACAGGGGGTTGAAGAGGGCTATGGCTACACCTTC. This gives the protein CASSSTQQGVEEGYGYTF. Full variable domain (outside the CDR3, taken from reference TRBV7-9 and TRBJ1-2): DTGVSQNPRHKITKRGQNVTFRCDPISEHNRLYWYRQTLGQGPEFLTYFQNEAQLEKSRLLSDRFSAERPKGSFSTLEIQRTEQGDSAMYLCASSSTQQGVEEGYGYTFGSGTRLTVV.

The chain links TRBV29-1 to TRBJ2-5; 7 bases agree with TRBD1. J was trimmed by 3 bases and V by 5 bases; bases with no gene match: 3. Germline CDR1 is SQVTM and CDR2 is ANQGSEA. The CDR3 has 12 residues. In nucleotides, the CDR3 is TGCAGCGTTAGTACAGGGGAAGAGACCCAGTACTTC. This codes for CSVSTGEETQYF.

The CDR3 protein is CASSYGAHGETQYF. The DNA of the CDR3 is TGTGCCAGCAGTTACGGGGCCCACGGTGAGACCCAGTACTTC. The chain combines TRBV6-5 with TRBJ2-5, with D tentatively TRBD1 (5 bases). Trimming took off 2 bases at V and 5 bases at J, with 12 bases between the two ends. This CDR3 spans 14 amino acids. The germline V gene has CDR1 MNHEY and CDR2 SVGAGI.

The J gene is TRBJ2-7, the V gene TRBV4-3; TRBD1 matches at 8 bases. Germline V gene data show CDR1 as LGHNA and CDR2 as YSLEER. V was clipped by 0 bases and J by 6 bases; unmatched bases: 7. This CDR3 is built from 15 residues. The CDR3 DNA is TGCGCCAGCAGCCAAGATTCGGCAGGGGGCCGCGAGCAGTACTTC. It encodes CASSQDSAGGREQYF.

The chain carries TRBV11-2 and TRBJ2-5; TRBD1 matches 10 bases. With V trimmed by 4 bases and J by 5 bases, 7 bases remained unmatched. Germline assignment: CDR1 SGHAT and CDR2 FQNNGV. The CDR3 loop spans 15 amino acids. The CDR3 region is CASSSPTGGAETQYF. The CDR3 coding sequence is TGTGCCAGCAGCTCACCGACAGGGGGCGCGGAGACCCAGTACTTC.